These T cell receptor beta chains were read from a single sample in a study of blood T cell repertoires in COVID-19. Here immunoSEQ multiplex PCR was the method, and the copy in TCRdb shows in-frame clones only, minus some. Of some 670,000 clones in the sample, 70% to 90% were seen once. Sequencing was carried out using peripheral blood. These receptors were collected from a woman under 30 with acute or convalescent COVID-19. Each CDR3 is given with its conserved first and last residue. The D gene is left open where the match is weak. Expanded clones get a size class; other rows say once, few or many, or leave the size out.

J,V,D,size,length,CDR3,DNA
TRBJ1-3,TRBV3-1/TRBV3-2,.,.,17,CASSYNPGSRHGNTIYF,TGTGCCAGCAGCTACAACCCAGGGTCCAGGCACGGAAACACCATATATTTT
TRBJ2-1,TRBV9,TRBD2,.,15,CASSGSGGAYNEQFF,TGTGCCAGCAGCGGGAGCGGGGGGGCCTACAATGAGCAGTTCTTC
TRBJ2-7,TRBV7-9,.,.,13,CASSLPEPYEQYF,TGTGCCAGCAGCTTACCGGAGCCTTACGAGCAGTACTTC
TRBJ1-5,TRBV27,.,.,14,CASSYRGAGQPQHF,TGTGCCAGCAGTTACCGCGGGGCAGGTCAGCCCCAGCATTTT
TRBJ1-2,TRBV6-5,.,.,14,CASSHMTANYGYTF,TGTGCCAGCAGCCATATGACAGCTAACTATGGCTACACCTTC
TRBJ2-3,TRBV5-1,.,once,13,CASSPTGTDTQYF,TGCGCCAGCAGCCCGACAGGCACAGATACGCAGTATTTT
TRBJ1-2,TRBV21-1,.,.,12,CASSNRVYGYTF,TGTGCCAGCAGCAATCGGGTCTATGGCTACACCTTC
TRBJ1-3,TRBV4-1,.,once,15,CASSHRLVSGNTIYF,TGCGCCAGCAGCCATCGACTGGTGTCTGGAAACACCATATATTTT
TRBJ2-7,TRBV21-1,.,.,19,CASSKKPLDRNQSSYEQYF,TGTGCCAGCAGCAAAAAGCCGTTGGACAGGAACCAAAGCTCCTACGAGCAGTACTTC
TRBJ1-1,TRBV30,TRBD1,.,12,CASTGLNTEAFF,TGTGCCTCGACAGGGTTGAACACTGAAGCTTTCTTT
TRBJ1-2,TRBV5-1,.,.,14,CASSFEGHNYGYTF,TGCGCCAGCAGCTTCGAGGGTCACAACTATGGCTACACCTTC
TRBJ1-1,TRBV5-4,.,.,14,CASSLGDINTEAFF,TGTGCCAGCAGCTTGGGCGACATCAACACTGAAGCTTTCTTT
TRBJ2-5,TRBV18,TRBD2,.,17,CASSPPQTSGGLRAQYF,TGTGCCAGCTCACCACCCCAGACTAGCGGGGGCCTAAGGGCCCAGTACTTC
TRBJ2-3,TRBV15,.,.,15,CATSREGTPADTQYF,TGTGCCACCAGCAGAGAGGGGACTCCAGCGGATACGCAGTATTTT
TRBJ2-2,TRBV9,TRBD2,.,15,CASSVGAGGTGELFF,TGTGCCAGCAGCGTTGGAGCGGGGGGGACCGGGGAGCTGTTTTTT
TRBJ1-6,TRBV2,TRBD1,once,13,CASIGQGASPLHF,TGTGCCAGCATTGGGCAGGGGGCTTCACCCCTCCACTTT
TRBJ2-1,TRBV2,.,.,13,CASSVAGRNEQFF,TGTGCCAGCAGTGTTGCGGGGAGGAATGAGCAGTTCTTC
TRBJ2-2,TRBV9,.,.,18,CASSPRWGLGLNTGELFF,TGTGCCAGCAGCCCCCGCTGGGGGTTGGGACTTAACACCGGGGAGCTGTTTTTT
TRBJ2-2,TRBV19,.,.,15,CASSIGLFGAGELFF,.
TRBJ1-3,TRBV7-9,.,.,16,CASSTTPGGSGNTIYF,TGTGCCAGCAGTACGACACCGGGGGGATCTGGAAACACCATATATTTT
TRBJ1-2,TRBV19,.,.,14,CASSIARSNYGYTF,TGTGCCAGTAGTATCGCCAGGTCTAACTATGGCTACACCTTC
TRBJ1-6,TRBV6-5,TRBD1,.,14,CASTRQGAGSPLHF,TGTGCCAGCACCCGACAGGGTGCAGGATCACCCCTCCACTTT
TRBJ1-1,TRBV3-1/TRBV3-2,TRBD1,.,13,CASRYRGGEMAFF,TGTGCCAGCAGATACAGGGGCGGCGAAATGGCTTTCTTT
TRBJ2-5,TRBV19,.,.,15,CASSILGQNSETQYF,TGTGCCAGTAGTATATTAGGACAGAATAGCGAGACCCAGTACTTC
TRBJ2-7,TRBV9,.,.,14,CASTSGDLLHEQYF,TGTGCCAGCACCTCGGGGGATCTGCTTCACGAGCAGTACTTC
TRBJ2-3,TRBV5-1,TRBD1,.,16,CASSGGTGASTDTQYF,TGCGCCAGCAGCGGCGGGACAGGGGCTAGCACAGATACGCAGTATTTT
TRBJ2-3,TRBV12-3/TRBV12-4,TRBD1,.,12,CASGAGGYTQYF,TGTGCCAGCGGAGCAGGGGGATATACGCAGTATTTT
TRBJ1-2,TRBV18,.,.,12,CASSENRDGYTF,TGTGCCAGCTCAGAAAACAGGGACGGCTACACCTTC
TRBJ1-2,TRBV6-5,TRBD1,.,15,CASSPDRGRGYGYTF,TGTGCCAGCAGTCCCGACAGGGGGCGCGGTTATGGCTACACCTTC
TRBJ2-1,TRBV9,TRBD2,.,16,CASSVGDSGGAIRQFF,TGTGCCAGCAGCGTAGGGGATAGCGGGGGGGCCATTAGGCAGTTCTTC
TRBJ2-1,TRBV5-1,.,.,12,CASSAERHEQFF,TGCGCCAGCAGCGCGGAGAGGCATGAGCAGTTCTTC
TRBJ2-7,TRBV5-6,TRBD2,.,16,CASSPLSGTRANEQYF,TGTGCCAGCAGCCCCCTCTCCGGGACTAGGGCAAACGAGCAGTACTTC
TRBJ1-2,TRBV18,.,.,15,CASSPDPGGDYGYTF,TGTGCCAGCTCACCGGACCCGGGAGGGGACTATGGCTACACCTTC
TRBJ2-7,TRBV5-5,.,.,15,CASSFTPSGSREQYF,TGTGCCAGCAGCTTCACCCCCTCAGGCTCCCGGGAGCAGTACTTC
TRBJ1-3,TRBV28,.,.,14,CASRRAISGNTIYF,TGTGCCAGCAGGCGGGCTATCTCTGGAAACACCATATATTTT
TRBJ1-6,TRBV28,TRBD1,.,15,CASRARQGRSSPLHF,TGTGCCAGCAGAGCAAGACAGGGGAGGAGCTCACCCCTCCACTTT
TRBJ1-5,TRBV15,TRBD1,.,18,CATRAPQSRGDGNQPQHF,TGTGCCACCAGAGCTCCTCAGAGCAGGGGGGATGGCAATCAGCCCCAGCATTTT
TRBJ2-7,TRBV28,.,.,12,CASAGGRNEQYF,TGTGCCAGCGCCGGGGGTAGAAACGAGCAGTACTTC